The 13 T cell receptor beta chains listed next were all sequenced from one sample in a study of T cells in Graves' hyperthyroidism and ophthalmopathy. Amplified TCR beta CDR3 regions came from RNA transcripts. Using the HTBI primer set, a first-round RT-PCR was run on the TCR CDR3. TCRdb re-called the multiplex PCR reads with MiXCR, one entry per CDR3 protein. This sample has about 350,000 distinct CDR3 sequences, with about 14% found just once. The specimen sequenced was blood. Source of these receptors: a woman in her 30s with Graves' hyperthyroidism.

The chain's CDR3 is CASSESVFRSYNEQFF. The CDR3, as DNA: TGTGCCAGCAGTGAATCAGTATTTCGCTCCTACAATGAGCAGTTCTTC. The gene calls are TRBV2 and TRBJ2-1; D gene unclear. The CDR3 contains 16 residues. V was clipped by 2 bases and J by 0 bases, with 11 bases between them. In germline, CDR1 is SNHLY, CDR2 FYNNEI.

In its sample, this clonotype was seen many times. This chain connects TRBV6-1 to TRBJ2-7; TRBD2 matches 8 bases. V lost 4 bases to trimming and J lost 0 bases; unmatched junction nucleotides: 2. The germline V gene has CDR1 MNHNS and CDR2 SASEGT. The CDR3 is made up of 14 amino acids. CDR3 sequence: CASSVAGHSYEQYF. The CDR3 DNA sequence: TGTGCCAGCAGTGTAGCGGGACACTCCTACGAGCAGTACTTC.

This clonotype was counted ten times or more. CDR3 loop: CASSFRTGASYEQYF. Here the CDR3 DNA reads TGTGCCAGCAGTTTCAGGACGGGGGCCTCCTACGAGCAGTACTTC. The V gene is TRBV6-1, the J gene TRBJ2-7; D tentatively fits TRBD1 or TRBD2 (6 bases each). V gave up 5 bases and J gave up 0 bases, with 14 bases separating them. Germline CDR1 MNHNS, CDR2 SASEGT. This CDR3 spans 15 amino acids.

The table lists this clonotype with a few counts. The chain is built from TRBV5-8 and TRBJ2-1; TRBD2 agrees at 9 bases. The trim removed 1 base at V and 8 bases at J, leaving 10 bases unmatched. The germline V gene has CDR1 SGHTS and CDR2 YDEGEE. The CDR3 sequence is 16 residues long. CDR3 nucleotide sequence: TGTGCCAGCAGCTTGAGGAGTCTAGCGGGAATAGATGAGCAGTTCTTC. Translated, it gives CASSLRSLAGIDEQFF.

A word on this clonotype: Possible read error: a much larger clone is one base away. CDR3 DNA: TGTGTCACCAGCAGCTCCGGCGGTGGCTACACCTTC. Its protein product is CVTSSSGGGYTF. This sequence joins TRBV15 and TRBJ1-2; D call uncertain. CDR1 is LNHNV, CDR2 YYDKDF, per germline (reference sequence). The CDR3 is 12 residues long. The entire variable domain, with the rest obtained from reference TRBV15 and TRBJ1-2, is as follows: DAMVIQNPRYQVTQFGKPVTLSCSQTLNHNVMYWYQQKSSQAPKLLFHYYDKDFNNEADTPDNFQSRRPNTSFCFLDIRSPGLGDTAMYLCVTSSSGGGYTFGSGTRLTVV.

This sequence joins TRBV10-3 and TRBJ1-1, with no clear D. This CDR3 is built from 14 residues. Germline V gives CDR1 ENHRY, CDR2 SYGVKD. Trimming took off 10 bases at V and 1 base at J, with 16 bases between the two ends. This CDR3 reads CATKFPGGNTEAFF. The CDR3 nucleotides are TGTGCCACCAAATTCCCAGGTGGGAACACTGAAGCTTTCTTT.

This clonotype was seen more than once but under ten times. CDR3 sequence: CASSYPGQGGTDTQYF. The CDR3 nucleotides read TGTGCCAGCAGTTACCCGGGACAGGGGGGCACAGATACGCAGTATTTT. J is TRBJ2-3 and V is TRBV6-5, with 11 bases lining up with TRBD1. Trimming cost V 2 bases and J 1 base; bases outside gene matches: 2. Per the germline V gene, CDR1 is MNHEY and CDR2 is SVGAGI. The CDR3 is 16 amino acids.

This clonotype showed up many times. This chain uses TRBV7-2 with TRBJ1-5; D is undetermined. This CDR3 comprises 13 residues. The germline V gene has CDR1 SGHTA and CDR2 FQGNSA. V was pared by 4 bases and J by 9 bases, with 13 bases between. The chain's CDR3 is CASSSQEVSPQHF. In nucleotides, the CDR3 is TGTGCCAGCAGCTCCCAGGAGGTCTCGCCCCAGCATTTT.

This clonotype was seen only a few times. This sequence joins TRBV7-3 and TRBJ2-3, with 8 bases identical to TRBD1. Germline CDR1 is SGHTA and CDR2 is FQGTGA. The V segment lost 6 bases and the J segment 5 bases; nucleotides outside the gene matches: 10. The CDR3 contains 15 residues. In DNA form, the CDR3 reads TGTGCCAGCAGGAACCCCAGGGGGCAGGAAGATACGCAGTATTTT. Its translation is CASRNPRGQEDTQYF.

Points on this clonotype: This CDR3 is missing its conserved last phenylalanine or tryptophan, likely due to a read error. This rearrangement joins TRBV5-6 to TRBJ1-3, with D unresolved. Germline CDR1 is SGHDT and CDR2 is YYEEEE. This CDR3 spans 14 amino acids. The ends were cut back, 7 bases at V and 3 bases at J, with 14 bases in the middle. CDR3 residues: CASRRGGYGNTIYS. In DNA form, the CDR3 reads TGTGCCAGCCGCCGTGGAGGGTATGGAAACACCATATATTCT.

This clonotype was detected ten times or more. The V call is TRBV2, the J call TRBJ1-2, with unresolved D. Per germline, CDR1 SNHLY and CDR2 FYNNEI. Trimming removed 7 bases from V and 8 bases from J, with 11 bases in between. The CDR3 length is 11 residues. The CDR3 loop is CASKDRRGYTF. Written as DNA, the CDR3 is TGTGCCAGCAAGGACCGCCGGGGCTACACCTTC.

The CDR3 DNA follows: TGTGCCATCCGAGAGGGTGGGAGCTTAAACATTCAGTACTTC. Residues: CAIREGGSLNIQYF. This chain connects TRBV10-3 to TRBJ2-4, with D possibly matching TRBD2 (5 bases). CDR3 length: 14 residues. Per germline, CDR1 ENHRY and CDR2 SYGVKD. The germline V and J ends were trimmed by 8 bases and 6 bases, with 17 bases remaining between them.

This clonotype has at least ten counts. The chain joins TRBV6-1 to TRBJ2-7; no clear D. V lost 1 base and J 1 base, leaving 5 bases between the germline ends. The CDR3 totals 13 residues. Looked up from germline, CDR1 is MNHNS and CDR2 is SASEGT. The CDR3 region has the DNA TGTGCCAGCAGTGAAGGATGGTCCTACGAGCAGTACTTC. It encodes CASSEGWSYEQYF.